The present TCR beta chain was sequenced within a study of cytomegalovirus exposure and HLA in healthy donors. This PCR relied on a set of 60 Vbeta primers and 13 Jbeta primers. Measured with immunoSEQ multiplex PCR; TCRdb has only the in-frame clones, and not every one. Of about 130,000 clones listed, around 83% are singletons. The CDR3 is 15 amino acids. V was clipped by 7 bases and J by 6 bases, with 20 bases between them. CDR1 and CDR2 from the germline V gene are SNHLY and FYNNEI. Sequenced: PBMCs. V gene TRBV2 combines with J gene TRBJ2-3; tentatively, D is TRBD2 (5 bases). This clonotype was sampled from a woman between 18 and 30 years old in good health and CMV-seropositive. The CDR3 sequence: CASNTGGLPMDTQYF. CDR3 DNA: TGTGCCAGCAACACTGGTGGACTGCCGATGGATACGCAGTATTTT.